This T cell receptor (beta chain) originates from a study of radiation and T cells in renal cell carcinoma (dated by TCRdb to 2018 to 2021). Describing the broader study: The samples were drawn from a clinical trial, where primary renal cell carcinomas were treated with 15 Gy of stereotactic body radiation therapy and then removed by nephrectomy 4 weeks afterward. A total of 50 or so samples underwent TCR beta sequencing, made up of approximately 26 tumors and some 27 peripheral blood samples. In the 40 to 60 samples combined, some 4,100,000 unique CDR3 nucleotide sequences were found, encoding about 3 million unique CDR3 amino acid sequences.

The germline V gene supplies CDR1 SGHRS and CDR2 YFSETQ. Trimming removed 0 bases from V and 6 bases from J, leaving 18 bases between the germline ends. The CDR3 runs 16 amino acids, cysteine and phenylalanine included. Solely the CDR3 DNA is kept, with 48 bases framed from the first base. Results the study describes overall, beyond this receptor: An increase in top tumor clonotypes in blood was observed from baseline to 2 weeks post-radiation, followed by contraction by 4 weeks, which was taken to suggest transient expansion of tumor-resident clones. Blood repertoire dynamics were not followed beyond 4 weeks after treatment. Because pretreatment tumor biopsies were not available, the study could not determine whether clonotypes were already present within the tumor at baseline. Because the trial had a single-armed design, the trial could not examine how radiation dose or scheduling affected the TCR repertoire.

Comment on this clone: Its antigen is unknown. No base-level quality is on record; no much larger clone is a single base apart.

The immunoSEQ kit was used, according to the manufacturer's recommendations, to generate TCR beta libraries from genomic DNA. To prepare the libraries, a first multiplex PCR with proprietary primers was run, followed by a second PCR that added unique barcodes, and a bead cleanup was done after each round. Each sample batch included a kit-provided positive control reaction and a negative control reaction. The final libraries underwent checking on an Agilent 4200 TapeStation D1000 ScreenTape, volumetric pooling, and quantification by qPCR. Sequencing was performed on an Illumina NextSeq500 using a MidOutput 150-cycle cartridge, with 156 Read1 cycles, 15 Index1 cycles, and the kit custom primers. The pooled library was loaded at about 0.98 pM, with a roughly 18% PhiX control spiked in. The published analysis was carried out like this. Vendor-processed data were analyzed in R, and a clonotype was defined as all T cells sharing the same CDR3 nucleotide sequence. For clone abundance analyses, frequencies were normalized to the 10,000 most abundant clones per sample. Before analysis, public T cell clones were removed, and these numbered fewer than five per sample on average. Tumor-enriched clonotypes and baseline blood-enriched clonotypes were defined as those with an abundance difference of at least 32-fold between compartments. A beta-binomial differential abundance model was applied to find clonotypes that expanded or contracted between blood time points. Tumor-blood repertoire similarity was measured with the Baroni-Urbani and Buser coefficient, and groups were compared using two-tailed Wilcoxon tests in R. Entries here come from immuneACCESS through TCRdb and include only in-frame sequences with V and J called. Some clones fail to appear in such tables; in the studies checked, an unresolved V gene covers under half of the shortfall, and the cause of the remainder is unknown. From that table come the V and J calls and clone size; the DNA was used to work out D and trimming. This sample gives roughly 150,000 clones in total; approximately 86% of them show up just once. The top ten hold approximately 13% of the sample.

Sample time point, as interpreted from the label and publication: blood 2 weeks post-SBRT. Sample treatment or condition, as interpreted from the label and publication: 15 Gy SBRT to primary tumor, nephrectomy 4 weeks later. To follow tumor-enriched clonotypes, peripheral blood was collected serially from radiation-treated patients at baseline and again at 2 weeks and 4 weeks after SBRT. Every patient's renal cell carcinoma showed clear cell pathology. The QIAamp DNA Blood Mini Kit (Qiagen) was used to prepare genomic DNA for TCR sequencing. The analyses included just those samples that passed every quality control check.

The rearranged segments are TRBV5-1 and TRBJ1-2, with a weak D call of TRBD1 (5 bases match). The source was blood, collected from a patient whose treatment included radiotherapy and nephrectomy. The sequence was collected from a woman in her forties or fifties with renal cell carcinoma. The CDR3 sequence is CASSLVPGPVINGYTF. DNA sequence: TGCGCCAGCAGCTTGGTGCCAGGGCCGGTAATTAATGGCTACACCTTC. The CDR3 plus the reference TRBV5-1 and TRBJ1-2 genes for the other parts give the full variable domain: KAGVTQTPRYLIKTRGQQVTLSCSPISGHRSVSWYQQTPGQGLQFLFEYFSETQRNKGNFPGRFSGRQFSNSRSEMNVSTLELGDSALYLCASSLVPGPVINGYTFGSGTRLTVV.